Following are 21 T cell receptor beta chains from one sample sequenced in a study of T cells in Graves' hyperthyroidism and ophthalmopathy. TCR beta CDR3 regions were amplified from RNA transcripts. First-round RT-PCR with HTBI primers amplified the TCR CDR3 region. TCRdb re-called the multiplex PCR reads with MiXCR, one entry per CDR3 protein. The data contain hundreds of thousands of distinct CDR3 sequences, 25% of them singletons. Specimen: blood. These TCRs come from a man aged 50-60 years with Graves' hyperthyroidism.

The rearrangement uses TRBV27 and TRBJ2-6; D is unresolved. Trimming removed 7 bases from V and 0 bases from J, with 4 bases in between. Per germline, CDR1 MNHEY and CDR2 SMNVEV (reference sequence). The CDR3 sequence is 13 residues long. The CDR3 coding sequence is TGTGCCAGCACCCGCTCTGGGGCCAACGTCCTGACTTTC. Translated, it gives CASTRSGANVLTF.

This rearrangement joins TRBV5-1 to TRBJ1-2; 12 bases map to TRBD1. J lost 8 bases, V lost 1 base, and 9 bases had no gene match. Germline V gene data show CDR1 as SGHRS and CDR2 as YFSETQ. The CDR3 totals 16 residues. CDR3: CASSLQGTGGASGYTF. The CDR3 DNA reads TGCGCCAGCAGCTTGCAAGGGACAGGGGGCGCGTCAGGCTACACCTTC.

The rearrangement uses TRBV9 and TRBJ1-2; 8 bases are shared with TRBD1. The CDR3 has 13 amino acids. J was trimmed by 7 bases and V by 4 bases; bases with no gene match: 6. Germline V gives CDR1 SGDLS, CDR2 YYNGEE. The CDR3 loop is CASSQTGVGGYTF. The CDR3 DNA reads as TGTGCCAGCAGCCAGACAGGGGTAGGTGGCTACACCTTC.

At least ten counts were recorded for this clonotype. The genes are TRBV3-1 and TRBJ2-5, with D hard to call. The CDR3 runs 12 residues. V was cut by 4 bases and J by 1 base, with 4 bases left in between. Germline V CDR1 and CDR2: LGHDT, YNNKEL (reference sequence). CDR3 nucleotides: TGTGCCAGCAGCCGGATCCAAGAGACCCAGTACTTC. Protein: CASSRIQETQYF.

The table lists this clonotype with a few counts. The chain employs TRBV6-2 or TRBV6-3 and TRBJ2-3; 7 bases fit TRBD2. Unmatched junction bases numbered 8, after V lost 6 bases and J lost 2 bases. The germline V gene has CDR1 MNHEY and CDR2 SVGEGT. The CDR3 is made up of 15 amino acids. The CDR3 region is CASSPRGRATDTQYF. The DNA for the CDR3 is TGTGCCAGCAGCCCACGCGGGAGAGCCACAGATACGCAGTATTTT.

This clonotype has at least ten counts. V is TRBV11-3 and J is TRBJ2-1, with D hard to call. The CDR3 consists of 15 residues. Germline values: CDR1 SGHNT, CDR2 YENEEA. V lost 3 bases to trimming and J lost 5 bases, with 14 bases between them. In DNA form, the CDR3 reads TGTGCCAGCAGCTTTGTGTCTTCAGAGGACAATGAGCAGTTCTTC. Translation gives CASSFVSSEDNEQFF.

This clonotype came up many times. The genes are TRBV6-1 and TRBJ2-5; TRBD1 agrees at 8 bases. The V and J ends lost 7 bases and 2 bases, in that order; junction bases with no gene match: 3. CDR3 size: 13 residues. CDR1 is MNHNS, CDR2 SASEGT, per germline. CDR3 amino acids: CASTRDRQETQYF. In DNA, the CDR3 is TGTGCCAGCACACGGGACAGGCAAGAGACCCAGTACTTC.

This clonotype was counted only a few times. For the CDR3, the DNA is TGTGCCAGCAGTTTTAGAGACGTGCTAGCCAAAAACATTCAGTACTTC. Its protein product is CASSFRDVLAKNIQYF. V usage is TRBV11-2 and J usage is TRBJ2-4, with no clear D. CDR1 and CDR2 (germline): SGHAT, FQNNGV. V was cut by 6 bases and J by 0 bases, with 15 bases left in between. The CDR3 spans 16 residues.

In its sample, this clonotype was seen a few times. The rearrangement uses TRBV6-2 or TRBV6-3 and TRBJ2-7; D possibly uses TRBD1 or TRBD2 (5 bases each). Germline V gives CDR1 MNHEY, CDR2 SVGEGT. The V gene lost 0 bases and the J gene lost 1 base, with 10 bases spanning the gap. The CDR3 loop spans 15 amino acids. The CDR3 is CASSYSRGWSYEQYF. Written as DNA, the CDR3 is TGTGCCAGCAGTTACTCTCGGGGCTGGTCCTACGAGCAGTACTTC.

This chain links TRBV10-3 with TRBJ2-7, with 8 bases identical to TRBD1. The CDR3 has 15 amino acids. In germline, CDR1 is ENHRY, CDR2 SYGVKD. Trimming cost V 3 bases and J 2 bases; bases outside gene matches: 6. Here the CDR3 reads CAISEAQGAAYEQYF. In nucleotides, the CDR3 is TGTGCCATCAGTGAAGCTCAGGGGGCCGCCTACGAGCAGTACTTC.

A few counts support this clonotype. This chain links TRBV12-3 or TRBV12-4 with TRBJ1-1; a weak D match, TRBD1 (6 bases). The CDR3 sequence is 14 residues long. V was cut by 3 bases and J by 3 bases, with 11 bases left in between. This chain's CDR3 is CASSLNRAYTEAFF. CDR3 nucleotide sequence: TGTGCCAGCAGTTTGAACAGGGCATACACTGAAGCTTTCTTT.

The table lists this clonotype with many counts. The CDR3 DNA reads TGTGCCAGCAGCTATAGCGGGCCTACATCCGAGCAGTACTTC. As protein: CASSYSGPTSEQYF. The chain recombines TRBV5-6 with TRBJ2-7, with 7 bases that match TRBD2. With V trimmed by 3 bases and J by 6 bases, 9 bases remained unmatched. This CDR3 has 14 residues. Looked up from germline, CDR1 is SGHDT and CDR2 is YYEEEE.

This clonotype was counted between two and nine times. J is TRBJ2-1 and V is TRBV9; D is perhaps TRBD2 (5 bases). This CDR3 region has 13 residues. Germline V gives CDR1 SGDLS, CDR2 YYNGEE. Trimming pared 3 bases from V and 6 bases from J, leaving 10 bases between. The DNA for the CDR3 is TGTGCCAGCAGCGGGGTGGAGGCCAATGAGCAGTTCTTC. Its protein is CASSGVEANEQFF.

Ten or more counts support this clonotype. This chain uses TRBV6-2 or TRBV6-3 with TRBJ2-3; the match to TRBD2 covers 8 bases. V lost 8 bases and J lost 8; bases outside the gene matches: 3. The CDR3 consists of 11 residues. The germline CDR1 and CDR2 sequences are MNHEY and SVGEGT. The CDR3 DNA reads TGTGCCAGCGGCGGGGGGAGTACGCAGTATTTT. It specifies CASGGGSTQYF.

This clonotype was counted at least ten times. The chain uses TRBV2 and TRBJ2-1; D is ambiguous. Per the germline V gene, CDR1 is SNHLY and CDR2 is FYNNEI. The CDR3 has 14 amino acids. V was cut by 3 bases and J by 4 bases, with 10 bases left in between. Here the CDR3 reads CASSDGVRYNEQFF. For the CDR3, the DNA is TGTGCCAGCAGTGACGGCGTACGTTACAATGAGCAGTTCTTC.

The chain is built from TRBV28 and TRBJ1-2; D not certain. The length of the CDR3 is 11 residues. V gave up 3 bases and J gave up 8 bases, with 7 bases separating them. From germline, CDR1 is MDHEN and CDR2 SYDVKM. The CDR3 DNA follows: TGTGCCAGCAGTTTGTACAGCGGCTACACCTTC. Translated: CASSLYSGYTF.

This clonotype was recorded at least ten times. The chain carries TRBV28 and TRBJ2-5; D may be TRBD1 or TRBD2 (5 bases each). CDR1 is MDHEN and CDR2 is SYDVKM in the germline V gene. The CDR3 is 12 residues long. V lost 9 bases to trimming and J lost 4 bases, with 12 bases between them. The CDR3 DNA reads as TGTGCCAGTGAGATGAGGGGAGAGACCCAGTACTTC. It codes for CASEMRGETQYF.

This clonotype was seen at least ten times. The J gene is TRBJ1-1, the V gene TRBV28; TRBD1 matches 8 bases. The J segment lost 7 bases and the V segment lost 2 bases, leaving 6 bases of the junction unmatched. Germline-derived CDR1 and CDR2 are MDHEN and SYDVKM. CDR3 length equals 14 residues. The CDR3 is CASSLGQGMVEAFF. The CDR3 bases are TGTGCCAGCAGTTTAGGACAGGGAATGGTTGAAGCTTTCTTT.

The rearrangement joins TRBV30 to TRBJ2-5, with D unresolved. CDR1 is GTSNPN and CDR2 is SVGIG in the germline V gene (reference sequence). This CDR3 region has 14 residues. Trimming took off 3 bases at V and 7 bases at J, with 18 bases between the two ends. Here the CDR3 reads CAWSAQEISVTQYF. The CDR3 DNA reads TGTGCCTGGAGCGCCCAAGAGATCTCGGTGACCCAGTACTTC. The full variable domain, completed using reference TRBV30 and TRBJ2-5, is SQTIHQWPATLVQPVGSPLSLECTVEGTSNPNLYWYRQAAGRGLQLLFYSVGIGQISSEVPQNLSASRPQDRQFILSSKKLLLSDSGFYLCAWSAQEISVTQYFGPGTRLLVL.

This clonotype was seen once. The J gene is TRBJ2-1, the V gene TRBV5-1, with 9 bases fitting TRBD2. After removal of 7 bases from V and 7 bases from J, the junction contained 15 bases not matched to a gene. Per germline, CDR1 SGHRS and CDR2 YFSETQ. The CDR3 runs to 16 residues. CDR3 DNA: TGCGCCAGCTGGCCGAGTCCCCTAGCGGGAAGAAATGAGCAGTTCTTC. Its protein is CASWPSPLAGRNEQFF.

The genes are TRBV12-3 or TRBV12-4 and TRBJ2-5; a possible D gene is TRBD1 (5 bases). Trimming took 5 bases from V and 5 from J, leaving 15 bases between them. There are 14 residues in the CDR3. This CDR3 reads CASSNSGFHETQYF. For the CDR3, the DNA is TGTGCCAGCAGTAACTCAGGGTTTCACGAGACCCAGTACTTC.